A single T cell receptor beta chain is shown here with its context. The antigen remains undetermined. These data come from a study of cytomegalovirus exposure and HLA in healthy donors. Sequencing was performed with immunoSEQ multiplex PCR; in TCRdb, only in-frame clones are kept and a portion is missing. This table has around 34,000 clones, roughly 91% appearing once. The donors were in the roughly 110-subject validation cohort; that cohort was separate from the roughly 700-subject first cohort. The study, taken as a whole, reports: Most TCR sequences were uncommon, yet certain public TCRs appeared in many donors. Associated with cytomegalovirus, according to the listing, were 164 TCR beta chains. Reportedly, diagnosis of cytomegalovirus status by the classifier showed high specificity and sensitivity.

Germline V gives CDR1 LNHDA, CDR2 SQIVND (reference sequence). CDR3 length: 15 amino acids. Trimming pared 6 bases from V and 0 bases from J, leaving 11 bases between. The TCR originated in a young man in good health and CMV-seronegative. The chain joins TRBV19 to TRBJ2-2; unclear D gene. Input material: PBMCs. CDR3 sequence reads: CASSPWAANTGELFF. DNA for the CDR3: TGTGCCAGTAGCCCCTGGGCCGCGAACACCGGGGAGCTGTTTTTT.